This record looks at one T cell receptor (beta chain) sequence and its context. Its target is unknown. Healthy adults negative for HIV, lacking recent acute infections or vaccinations, served as donors. A CD45RA-negative memory subset and a CD45RA+ naive subset were separated from the CD4+ cells. Sequencing was at deep level. Measured with immunoSEQ multiplex PCR; TCRdb has only the in-frame clones, and not every one. This sample carries more than 900,000 clones, 70% to 80% of them seen once, and the ten largest clones take 0.61%. These data are taken from a study of shared clonotypes between healthy human individuals. Broader study findings: Sample collection involved blood only; tissue repertoires are likely different.

The V end was cut by 6 bases, the J end by 0 bases, with 15 bases between. The CDR3 runs to 15 residues. Per germline, CDR1 MNHEY and CDR2 SVGAGI. This clonotype was sampled from a man aged 18 to 30 in good health. Some clones in this sample may be carry-over from other donors' samples. The rearrangement uses TRBV6-5 and TRBJ2-7; D may be TRBD1 or TRBD2 (5 bases each). The specimen was memory CD4+ T cells from PBMCs. Subset indicated: CD45RA-negative fraction. CDR3 in DNA: TGTGCCAGCAGCCTGACGGGGCCCAGCTCCTACGAGCAGTACTTC. This codes for CASSLTGPSSYEQYF.